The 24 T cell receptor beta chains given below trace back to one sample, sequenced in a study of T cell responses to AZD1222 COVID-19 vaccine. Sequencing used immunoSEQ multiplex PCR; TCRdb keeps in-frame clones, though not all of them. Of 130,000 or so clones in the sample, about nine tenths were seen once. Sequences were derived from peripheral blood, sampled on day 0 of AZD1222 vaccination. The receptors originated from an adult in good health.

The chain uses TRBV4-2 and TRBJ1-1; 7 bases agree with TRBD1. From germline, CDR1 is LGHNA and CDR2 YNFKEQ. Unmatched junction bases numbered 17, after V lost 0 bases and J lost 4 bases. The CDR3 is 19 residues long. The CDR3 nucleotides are TGTGCCAGCAGCCAAGACCCCCTGAGGGGGCGGGTATTAGGCACTGAAGCTTTCTTT. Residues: CASSQDPLRGRVLGTEAFF.

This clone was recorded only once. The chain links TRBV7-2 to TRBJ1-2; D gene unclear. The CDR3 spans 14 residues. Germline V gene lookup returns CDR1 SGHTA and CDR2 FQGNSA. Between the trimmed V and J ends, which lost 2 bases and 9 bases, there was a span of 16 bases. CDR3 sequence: CASSLSGGGGSYTF. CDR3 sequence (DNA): TGTGCCAGCAGCTTATCGGGAGGAGGTGGAAGCTACACCTTC.

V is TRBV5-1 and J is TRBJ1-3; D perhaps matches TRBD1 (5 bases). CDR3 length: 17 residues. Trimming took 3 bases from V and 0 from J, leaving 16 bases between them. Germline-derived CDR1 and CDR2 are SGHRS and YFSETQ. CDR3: CASSSGWDAYSGNTIYF. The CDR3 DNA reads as TGCGCCAGCAGCTCCGGATGGGACGCCTACTCTGGAAACACCATATATTTT.

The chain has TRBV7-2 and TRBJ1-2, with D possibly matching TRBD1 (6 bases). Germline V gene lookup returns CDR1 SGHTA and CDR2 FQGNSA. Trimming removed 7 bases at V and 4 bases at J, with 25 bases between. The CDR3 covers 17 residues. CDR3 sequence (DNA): TGTGCCAGCATCCGGGGGGCAGGGCGTGAAGGGATCTATGGCTACACCTTC. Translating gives CASIRGAGREGIYGYTF.

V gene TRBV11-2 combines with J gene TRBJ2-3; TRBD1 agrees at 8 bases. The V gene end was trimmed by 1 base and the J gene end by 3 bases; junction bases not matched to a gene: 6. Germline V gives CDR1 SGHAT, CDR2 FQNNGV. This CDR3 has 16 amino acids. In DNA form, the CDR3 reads TGTGCCAGCAGCTTAGGTCCAGGGGGCGGGACAGATACGCAGTATTTT. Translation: CASSLGPGGGTDTQYF.

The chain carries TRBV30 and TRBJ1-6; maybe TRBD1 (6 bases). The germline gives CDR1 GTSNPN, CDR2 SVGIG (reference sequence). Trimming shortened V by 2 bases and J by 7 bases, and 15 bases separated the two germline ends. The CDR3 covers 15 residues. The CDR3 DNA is TGTGCCTGGAGTACACCCGGGGGCTACAATTCACCCCTCCACTTT. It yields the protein CAWSTPGGYNSPLHF.

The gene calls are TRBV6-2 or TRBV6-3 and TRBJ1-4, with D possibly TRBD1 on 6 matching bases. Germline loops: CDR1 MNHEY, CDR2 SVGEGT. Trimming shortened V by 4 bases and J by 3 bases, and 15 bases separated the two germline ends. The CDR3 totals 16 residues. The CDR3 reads CASSSGQMRANEKLFF. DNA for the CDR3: TGTGCCAGCAGTTCTGGACAGATGAGAGCTAATGAAAAACTGTTTTTT.

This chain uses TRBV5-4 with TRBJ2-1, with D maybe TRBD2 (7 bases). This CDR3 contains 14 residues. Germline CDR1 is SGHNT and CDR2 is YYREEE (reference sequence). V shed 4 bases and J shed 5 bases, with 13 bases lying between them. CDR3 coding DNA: TGTGCCAGCAGCCGTCCCGGGGGGCACAATGAGCAGTTCTTC. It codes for CASSRPGGHNEQFF.

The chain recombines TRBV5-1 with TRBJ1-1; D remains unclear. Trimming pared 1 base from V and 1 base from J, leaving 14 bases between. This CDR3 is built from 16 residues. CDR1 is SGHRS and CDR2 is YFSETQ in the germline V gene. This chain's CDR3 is CASSLSGTPGNTEAFF. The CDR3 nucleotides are TGCGCCAGCAGCTTGTCAGGAACCCCTGGGAACACTGAAGCTTTCTTT.

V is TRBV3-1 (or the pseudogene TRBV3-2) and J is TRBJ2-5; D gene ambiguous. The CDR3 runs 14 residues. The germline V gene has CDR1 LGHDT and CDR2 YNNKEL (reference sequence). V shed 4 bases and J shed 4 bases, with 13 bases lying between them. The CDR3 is CASSPSGTRETQYF. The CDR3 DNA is TGTGCCAGCAGCCCCTCAGGTACGCGAGAGACCCAGTACTTC.

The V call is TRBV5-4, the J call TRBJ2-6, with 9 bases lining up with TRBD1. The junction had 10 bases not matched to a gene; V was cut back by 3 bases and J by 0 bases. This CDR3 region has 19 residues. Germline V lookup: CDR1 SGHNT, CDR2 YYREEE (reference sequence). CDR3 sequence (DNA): TGTGCCAGCAGCTGGGGCGCCGGGACAGGGAACTCTGGGGCCAACGTCCTGACTTTC. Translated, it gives CASSWGAGTGNSGANVLTF.

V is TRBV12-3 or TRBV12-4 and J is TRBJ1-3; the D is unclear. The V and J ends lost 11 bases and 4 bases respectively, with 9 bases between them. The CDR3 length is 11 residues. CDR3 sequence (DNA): TGTGCCTCCCACGCGGGAAACACCATATATTTT. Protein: CASHAGNTIYF.

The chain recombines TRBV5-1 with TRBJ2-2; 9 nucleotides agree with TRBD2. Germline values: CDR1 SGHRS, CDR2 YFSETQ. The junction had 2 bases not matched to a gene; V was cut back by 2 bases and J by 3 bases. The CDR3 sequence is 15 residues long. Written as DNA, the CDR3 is TGCGCCAGCAGCTTTAGGACTAGCGACACCGGGGAGCTGTTTTTT. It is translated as CASSFRTSDTGELFF.

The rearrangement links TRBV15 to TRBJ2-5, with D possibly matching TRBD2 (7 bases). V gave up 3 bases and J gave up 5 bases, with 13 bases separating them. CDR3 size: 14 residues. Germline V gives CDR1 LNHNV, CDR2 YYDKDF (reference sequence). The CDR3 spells CATSRRGLAETQYF. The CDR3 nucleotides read TGTGCCACCAGCAGGCGGGGGCTAGCGGAGACCCAGTACTTC.

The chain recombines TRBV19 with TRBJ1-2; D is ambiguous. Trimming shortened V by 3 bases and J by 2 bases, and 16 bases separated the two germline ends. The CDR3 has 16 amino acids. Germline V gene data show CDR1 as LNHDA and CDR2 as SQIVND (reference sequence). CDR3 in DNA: TGTGCCAGTAGTATCGGCCCCGCGCGGGCGAACTATGGCTACACCTTC. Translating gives CASSIGPARANYGYTF.

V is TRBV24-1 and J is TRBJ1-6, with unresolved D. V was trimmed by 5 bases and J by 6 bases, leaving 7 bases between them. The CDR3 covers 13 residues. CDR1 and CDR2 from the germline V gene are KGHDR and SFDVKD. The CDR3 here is CATSGNPNSPLHF. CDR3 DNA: TGTGCCACCAGTGGTAACCCTAATTCACCCCTCCACTTT.

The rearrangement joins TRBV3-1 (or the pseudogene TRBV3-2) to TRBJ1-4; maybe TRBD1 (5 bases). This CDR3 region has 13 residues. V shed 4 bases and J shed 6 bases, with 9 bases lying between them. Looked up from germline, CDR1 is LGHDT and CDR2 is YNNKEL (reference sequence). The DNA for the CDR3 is TGTGCCAGCAGCCCCAGGGCTGATGAAAAACTGTTTTTT. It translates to CASSPRADEKLFF.

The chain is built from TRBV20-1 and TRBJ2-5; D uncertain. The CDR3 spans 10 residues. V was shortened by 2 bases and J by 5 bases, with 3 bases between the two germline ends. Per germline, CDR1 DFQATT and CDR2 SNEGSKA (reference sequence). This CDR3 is CSARWETQYF. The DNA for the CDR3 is TGCAGTGCTAGATGGGAGACCCAGTACTTC.

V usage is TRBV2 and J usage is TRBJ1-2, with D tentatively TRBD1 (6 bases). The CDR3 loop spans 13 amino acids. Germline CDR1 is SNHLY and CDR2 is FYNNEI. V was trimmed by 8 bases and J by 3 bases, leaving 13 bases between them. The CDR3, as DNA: TGTGCCAGCGGGGGTAGGGGGGACTATGGCTACACCTTC. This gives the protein CASGGRGDYGYTF.

Written as DNA, the CDR3 is TGTGCCAGCAGCTTGGTACAGGGAACTGGCGGGGAGCTGTTTTTT. This encodes CASSLVQGTGGELFF. The chain links TRBV5-6 to TRBJ2-2, with D perhaps TRBD1 (6 bases). There are 15 residues in the CDR3. Germline CDR1 SGHDT, CDR2 YYEEEE. V lost 0 bases and J 7 bases, leaving 13 bases between the germline ends.

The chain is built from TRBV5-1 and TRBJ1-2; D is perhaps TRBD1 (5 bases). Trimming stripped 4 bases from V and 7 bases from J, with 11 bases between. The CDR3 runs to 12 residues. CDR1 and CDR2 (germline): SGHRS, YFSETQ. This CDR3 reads CASSIQGIGYTF. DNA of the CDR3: TGCGCCAGCAGCATTCAGGGAATTGGCTACACCTTC.

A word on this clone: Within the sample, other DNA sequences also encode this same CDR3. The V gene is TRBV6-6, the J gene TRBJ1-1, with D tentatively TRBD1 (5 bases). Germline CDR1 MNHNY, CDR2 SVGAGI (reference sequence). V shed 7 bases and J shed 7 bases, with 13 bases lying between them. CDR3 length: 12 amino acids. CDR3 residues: CASTDRGFEAFF. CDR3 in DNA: TGTGCCAGCACCGATAGGGGTTTTGAAGCTTTCTTT.

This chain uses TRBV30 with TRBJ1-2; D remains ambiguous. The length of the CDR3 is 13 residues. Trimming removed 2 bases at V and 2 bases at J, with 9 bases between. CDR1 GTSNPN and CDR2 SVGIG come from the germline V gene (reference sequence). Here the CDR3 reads CAWSKGGNYGYTF. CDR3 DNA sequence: TGTGCCTGGAGTAAAGGTGGGAACTATGGCTACACCTTC.

The CDR3 protein is CASSSPSTSGAQEQFF. CDR3 nucleotides: TGTGCCAGCAGTTCACCTTCGACTAGCGGGGCACAAGAGCAGTTCTTC. This sequence joins TRBV6-5 and TRBJ2-1; TRBD2 agrees at 11 bases. The germline gives CDR1 MNHEY, CDR2 SVGAGI. This CDR3 spans 16 amino acids. V was clipped by 4 bases and J by 10 bases; unmatched bases: 12.